Detailed here is one T cell receptor beta chain. This entry comes from a study of OX40 agonist ivuxolimab in advanced cancers. At the level of the study: Ivuxolimab, which patients received intravenously every 2 weeks, was dosed at 0.01 to 10 mg/kg.

CDR3 length equals 14 residues. The junction had 6 bases not matched to a gene; V was cut back by 6 bases and J by 5 bases. Germline CDR1 is WSHSY and CDR2 is SAAADI. Profiling relied on immunoSEQ multiplex PCR, and the TCRdb table lists in-frame clones only, not all of them. The sample yields tens of thousands of clones, around 83% seen once. The receptor's source is an adult with an advanced solid tumor such as melanoma, head and neck, liver or kidney cancer. The chain carries TRBV10-2 and TRBJ2-7; 11 bases line up with TRBD1. The input for sequencing was CD4+ or CD8+ T cells sorted from blood, taken in a trial of the OX40 agonist ivuxolimab. CDR3 region: CASRAGTGGHEQYF. Written as DNA, the CDR3 is TGCGCCAGCAGGGCCGGGACAGGGGGACACGAGCAGTACTTC.